This T cell receptor beta chain was profiled in a study of blood T cell repertoires in COVID-19. As for the study in general: In each case, the material was cDNA or gDNA derived from T cells, B-cell-depleted T cells, or PBMCs.

Profiling relied on immunoSEQ multiplex PCR, and the TCRdb table lists in-frame clones only, not all of them. The profile covers about 160,000 clones, with approximately 91% appearing a single time and 0.45% to 0.65% taken by the ten largest. The length of the CDR3 is 13 residues. Germline V gives CDR1 SNHLY, CDR2 FYNNEI. Trimming shortened V by 7 bases and J by 0 bases, and 9 bases separated the two germline ends. This sequence joins TRBV2 and TRBJ1-1; a possible D gene is TRBD1 (5 bases). The sample comprised peripheral blood. This sequence was found in a man aged 45-65 years with acute or convalescent COVID-19. CDR3 sequence (DNA): TGTGCCAGCAAACAGGTCATGAACACTGAAGCTTTCTTT. This codes for CASKQVMNTEAFF.